This TCR beta chain was identified in a study of shared clonotypes between healthy human individuals. Assay used: immunoSEQ multiplex PCR; TCRdb lists only in-frame clones, some missing. The table records about 1.5 million clones, 95% to 99% of them present only once. The clonotype was recovered from a man aged 25 to 45 in good health. Sequenced input: naive CD4+ T cells sorted from blood. Specified subset: CD45RA+ positively selected.

CDR3 loop: CASSLDHLLRNQPQHF. In DNA form, the CDR3 reads TGTGCCAGCAGCTTAGATCACTTACTACGGAATCAGCCCCAGCATTTT. The V gene is TRBV11-3, the J gene TRBJ1-5; unclear D gene. CDR3 length: 16 amino acids. Between the trimmed V and J ends, which lost 0 bases and 4 bases, there was a span of 13 bases. In germline, CDR1 is SGHNT, CDR2 YENEEA.